This is a list of T cell receptor beta chains from one sample in a study of cytomegalovirus exposure and HLA in healthy donors. Clones were read by immunoSEQ multiplex PCR, and TCRdb kept only the in-frame ones, dropping some. The sample lists 150,000 to 200,000 clones, approximately 72% occurring once. The specimen was PBMCs. The receptors were gathered from a middle-aged man in good health and CMV-seropositive. Both conserved end residues are part of each CDR3. Each record gives: V gene, clone size, CDR3 protein. Clone size appears in some rows only: once, few, many, or a class for an expanded clone.

TRBV29-1	NA	CSVARRGVGTDTQYF
TRBV5-4	many	CASSLLAGGPDTQYF
TRBV4-3	NA	CASASTGNTEAFF
TRBV7-3	NA	CASSYGGQGKDEQFF
TRBV7-9	NA	CASSYGQGAGVTDTQYF
TRBV10-3	NA	CAISSDRANEKLFF
TRBV14	NA	CASSQVVGPGNTIYF
TRBV6-6	NA	CASSTPGQGAYEQYF
TRBV6-6	NA	CASSYPATDSEQFF
TRBV5-1	NA	CASSSTGTFTYEQYF
TRBV13	few	CASSPKPQGYGYTF
TRBV12-5	NA	CASSLDRANQPQHF
TRBV6-4	NA	CASSEGAGQPQHF
TRBV5-1	NA	CASSPGGRGNTIYF
TRBV28	NA	CASRPGQGSRTNEKLFF
TRBV5-1	once	CASSLLATGELFF
TRBV27	few	CASSLVMSSYEQYF
TRBV6-6	NA	CASSPSQGARYEQYF
TRBV2	NA	CASSFYLSGGGGTEAFF
TRBV19	NA	CASTKTGSGGSPLHF
TRBV6-6	few	CASSDSSGGANEQFF
TRBV4-2	NA	CASSQGQGTYEQYF
TRBV28	few	CASTTSGETQYF
TRBV7-2	NA	CASSLGTASNQPQHF
TRBV7-9	NA	CASSLSYEQYF
TRBV4-1	NA	CASRDSYNSPLHF
TRBV2	NA	CTSRASTDTQYF
TRBV5-5	NA	CASSLVLGGNTEAFF
TRBV5-1	few	CASSLATSNTDTQYF
TRBV14	NA	CASSQDRDYGYTF
TRBV7-9	NA	CASTILGQGDQETQYF
TRBV6-5	NA	CASSYSDRGWSEQYF
TRBV6-5	NA	CASRPDRDSYNEQFF
TRBV19	NA	CATADREDTIYF
TRBV9	NA	CASSVGFGGELAEQYF
TRBV4-1	NA	CASSQGQNYGYTF
TRBV5-1	NA	CASSLQDRGLDTQYF
TRBV27	NA	CASSLSFPGDEQYF
TRBV7-2	NA	CASSRAGGVTQYF
TRBV6-1	NA	CASSGGGTWGNQPQHF